This T cell receptor (beta chain) was obtained from a study of T cell repertoires in cytomegalovirus infection. Whole-study context: Evidence of both CMV infection and a matching HLA type came from public TCR beta signatures.

TCRdb processed the reads anew with MiXCR; each CDR3 protein has one entry. The table lists 200,000 to 300,000 distinct CDR3 sequences, around 15% of them singletons, with 7% to 9.5% in the top ten. This clonotype has at least ten counts. The antigen remains undetermined. Study observations and caveats: Cumulative public TCR beta family frequency identified carriers of CMV plus the relevant HLA. Dominating the ex vivo response were TCR beta clonotypes that were CMV-specific and HLA-C-restricted.

The source is a human donor in good health (CMV status not recorded). Some clones in this sample may be carry-over from other donors' samples. Sequenced: PBMCs.

CDR3 coding DNA: TGTGCCAGCAGCCGACCAGGGGGGAGAGAGACCCAGTACTTC. Translated, it gives CASSRPGGRETQYF. This chain joins TRBV7-2 and TRBJ2-5, with D tentatively TRBD1 (7 bases). CDR1 SGHTA and CDR2 FQGNSA come from the germline V gene. With 5 bases removed from V and 4 bases from J, the gap between germline ends came to 14 bases. CDR3 length: 14 residues.